This T cell receptor (beta chain) was sequenced during a study of cytomegalovirus exposure and HLA in healthy donors. For the study at large: The approximately 610 first-cohort repertoires shared a platform with the 130 or so validation repertoires, as reported in a later analysis.

Comment on this clone: What it recognizes is unknown.

The CDR3 contains 14 residues. The germline gives CDR1 LNHDA, CDR2 SQIVND (reference sequence). After removal of 5 bases from V and 3 bases from J, the junction contained 4 bases not matched to a gene. Study-level findings and limits: One later analysis, an examination of the 100 to 150 validation repertoires, found that first-cohort TCR clusters tended to co-occur in them.

Here immunoSEQ multiplex PCR was the method, and the copy in TCRdb shows in-frame clones only, minus some. Counted here are about 56,000 clones, roughly 92% occurring once; the ten biggest clones make up roughly 1.1%. The donors were members of the roughly 120-subject validation cohort (separate from the 666-subject first cohort). This receptor was taken from a young man in good health and CMV-seronegative. The J gene is TRBJ1-2, the V gene TRBV19, with 9 positions matching TRBD1. Sequenced: PBMCs. CDR3 DNA sequence: TGTGCCAGTAGTTCCCGGACAGGGGACTATGGCTACACCTTC. Residues: CASSSRTGDYGYTF.